A single sample gave rise to the 28 T cell receptor beta chains below, sequenced in a study of blood T cells in healthy people across ages. Then a second PCR, running roughly 7 to 11 cycles, was carried out with a sample-barcoded 5' primer and a J-beta primer mix. TCRdb reprocessed the 5' RACE reads with MiXCR, giving one entry per CDR3 protein. The sample holds hundreds of thousands of distinct CDR3 sequences, roughly 44% seen once. Sequenced input: blood. These receptors came from a man aged 55 to 70 in good health.

The rearrangement uses TRBV5-6 and TRBJ2-1; no clear D. Germline CDR1 is SGHDT and CDR2 is YYEEEE. The CDR3 totals 15 residues. Trimming pared 0 bases from V and 2 bases from J, leaving 9 bases between. The CDR3, as DNA: TGTGCCAGCAGCTTGGATTCGGGTCCCTACAATGAGCAGTTCTTC. Translated, it gives CASSLDSGPYNEQFF.

The chain employs TRBV10-3 and TRBJ2-1; 14 positions agree with TRBD2. V shed 9 bases, J shed 8 bases, and the junction held 6 bases outside the gene matches. The germline V gene has CDR1 ENHRY and CDR2 SYGVKD. The CDR3 contains 14 residues. The CDR3 DNA follows: TGTGCCATTACGCCGGGACTAGCGGGGGATGAGCAGTTCTTC. Protein sequence: CAITPGLAGDEQFF.

This clonotype turned up a few times. This sequence joins TRBV20-1 and TRBJ1-2; D is ambiguous. The germline V gene has CDR1 DFQATT and CDR2 SNEGSKA (reference sequence). The CDR3 is made up of 12 amino acids. The ends were cut back, 3 bases at V and 4 bases at J, with 9 bases in the middle. CDR3 loop: CSASMAVYGYTF. The DNA of the CDR3 is TGCAGTGCTAGTATGGCAGTCTATGGCTACACCTTC.

The J gene is TRBJ2-2, the V gene TRBV27, with 14 bases lining up with TRBD2. Germline V gives CDR1 MNHEY, CDR2 SMNVEV (reference sequence). V shed 6 bases, J shed 8 bases, and the junction held 8 bases outside the gene matches. This CDR3 contains 16 residues. The CDR3 bases are TGTGCCAGCAGCCTAAAGGGACTAGCGGGGGTGGGGGAGCTGTTTTTT. It codes for CASSLKGLAGVGELFF.

The chain recombines TRBV3-1 with TRBJ2-1; D gene uncertain. Germline V gene lookup returns CDR1 LGHDT and CDR2 YNNKEL (reference sequence). The CDR3 contains 15 residues. V was clipped by 4 bases and J by 0 bases, with 10 bases between them. The CDR3 sequence is CASSPSGPSYNEQFF. CDR3 DNA sequence: TGTGCCAGCAGCCCCTCAGGCCCCTCCTACAATGAGCAGTTCTTC.

This clonotype was observed a handful of times. The gene calls are TRBV5-6 and TRBJ1-1; D not certain. V gave up 1 base and J gave up 3 bases, with 7 bases separating them. This CDR3 comprises 13 residues. The germline V gene has CDR1 SGHDT and CDR2 YYEEEE. CDR3 nucleotides: TGTGCCAGCAGCTTGTTTGGGGACACTGAAGCTTTCTTT. Translating gives CASSLFGDTEAFF.

This clonotype was seen a handful of times. The V gene is TRBV7-2, the J gene TRBJ2-1; maybe TRBD1 (6 bases). V was shortened by 5 bases and J by 9 bases, with 11 bases between the two germline ends. CDR3 size: 12 residues. CDR1 and CDR2 (germline): SGHTA, FQGNSA. CDR3 DNA: TGTGCCAGCAGCAAACAGGGTAGTGAGCAGTTCTTC. Protein sequence: CASSKQGSEQFF.

This clonotype was seen a few times. The V gene is TRBV20-1, the J gene TRBJ1-2, with unresolved D. The V gene's germline CDR1 is DFQATT and CDR2 SNEGSKA (reference sequence). V was pared by 5 bases and J by 5 bases, with 12 bases between. The CDR3 sequence is 12 residues long. CDR3 region: CSAADLGYGYTF. The CDR3 DNA reads as TGCAGTGCTGCCGACCTGGGGTATGGCTACACCTTC.

The chain employs TRBV14 and TRBJ2-1; D is unclear. From germline, CDR1 is SGHDN and CDR2 FVKESK. The CDR3 runs 12 residues. The V gene lost 1 base and the J gene lost 13 bases, with 11 bases spanning the gap. CDR3 nucleotides: TGTGCCAGCAGCCAAGGGCTAGAGACCCAGTTCTTC. This encodes CASSQGLETQFF.

The chain recombines TRBV6-2 or TRBV6-3 with TRBJ2-5, with D perhaps TRBD2 (6 bases). CDR1 is MNHEY and CDR2 is SVGEGT in the germline V gene. CDR3 length equals 16 residues. V lost 2 bases, J lost 2 bases, and 15 bases lay in between. The CDR3 nucleotides read TGTGCCAGCAGTTACCTTGGGGGACTTTCACAAGAGACCCAGTACTTC. Translating it yields CASSYLGGLSQETQYF.

This clonotype was counted only a few times. CDR3 sequence: CASSQDLAGVLRTDTQYF. The CDR3 DNA sequence: TGCGCCAGCAGCCAAGACTTAGCGGGCGTGTTACGCACAGATACGCAGTATTTT. The chain combines TRBV4-3 with TRBJ2-3, with 7 bases lining up with TRBD2. The germline CDR1 and CDR2 sequences are LGHNA and YSLEER. This CDR3 has 18 residues. V trimming: 0 bases; J trimming: 1 base; junction bases outside the gene matches: 10.

This chain links TRBV5-1 with TRBJ2-1, with D tentatively TRBD1 (5 bases). V was cut by 1 base and J by 6 bases, with 14 bases left in between. The CDR3 runs 15 residues. Germline V gene data show CDR1 as SGHRS and CDR2 as YFSETQ. DNA of the CDR3: TGCGCCAGCAGCTTGATCACAGGTTTGGGCAATGAGCAGTTCTTC. It codes for CASSLITGLGNEQFF.

The chain uses TRBV7-2 and TRBJ2-7; perhaps TRBD2 as D (7 bases). CDR1 is SGHTA and CDR2 is FQGNSA in the germline V gene. The CDR3 covers 18 residues. Trimming shortened V by 4 bases and J by 2 bases, and 24 bases separated the two germline ends. In DNA, the CDR3 is TGTGCCAGCAGCTCTCAGGCCCGCCGGGGGGCCGTCACCTACGAGCAGTACTTC. It encodes CASSSQARRGAVTYEQYF.

This clonotype was seen a handful of times. The chain's CDR3 is CASSLGQGMNSPLHF. The CDR3 region has the DNA TGCGCCAGCAGCTTGGGACAGGGGATGAATTCACCCCTCCACTTT. The chain links TRBV5-1 to TRBJ1-6; 8 bases map to TRBD1. Germline CDR1 SGHRS, CDR2 YFSETQ. V shed 0 bases, J shed 7 bases, and the junction held 3 bases outside the gene matches. The CDR3 is 15 residues long.

This clonotype was observed a few times. The chain joins TRBV4-3 to TRBJ1-2; D unresolved. With 0 bases removed from V and 4 bases from J, the gap between germline ends came to 12 bases. CDR3 size: 15 residues. Germline CDR1 LGHNA, CDR2 YSLEER. CDR3 sequence (DNA): TGCGCCAGCAGCCAAGATCGGGCGGCCACCTATGGCTACACCTTC. It is translated as CASSQDRAATYGYTF.

This clonotype was seen once. The chain carries TRBV7-2 and TRBJ2-4, with D maybe TRBD2 (6 bases). Germline CDR1 SGHTA, CDR2 FQGNSA. V was cut by 5 bases and J by 0 bases, with 17 bases left in between. The CDR3 runs 17 residues. The DNA for the CDR3 is TGTGCCAGCAGCCAAGCGGGTGAGACTGTAGCCAAAAACATTCAGTACTTC. It encodes CASSQAGETVAKNIQYF. The full variable domain, rest sourced from reference TRBV7-2 and TRBJ2-4, is GAGVSQSPSNKVTEKGKDVELRCDPISGHTALYWYRQSLGQGLEFLIYFQGNSAPDKSGLPSDRFSAERTGGSVSTLTIQRTQQEDSAVYLCASSQAGETVAKNIQYFGAGTRLSVL.

This chain links TRBV9 with TRBJ2-6; D is unclear. The germline V gene has CDR1 SGDLS and CDR2 YYNGEE. Trimming took 4 bases from V and 2 from J, leaving 7 bases between them. The CDR3 consists of 14 residues. The CDR3 sequence: CASSPDTGANVLTF. The CDR3 DNA sequence: TGTGCCAGCAGCCCCGATACTGGGGCCAACGTCCTGACTTTC.

The chain employs TRBV5-1 and TRBJ2-3, with D perhaps TRBD2 (6 bases). V was cut by 0 bases and J by 0 bases, with 11 bases left in between. Germline CDR1 is SGHRS and CDR2 is YFSETQ. This CDR3 spans 16 amino acids. The DNA for the CDR3 is TGCGCCAGCAGCTTGGGGGCAGGGACTAGCACAGATACGCAGTATTTT. Translating it yields CASSLGAGTSTDTQYF. Filled out from reference TRBV5-1 and TRBJ2-3, the complete variable domain reads KAGVTQTPRYLIKTRGQQVTLSCSPISGHRSVSWYQQTPGQGLQFLFEYFSETQRNKGNFPGRFSGRQFSNSRSEMNVSTLELGDSALYLCASSLGAGTSTDTQYFGPGTRLTVL.

This clonotype occurred a few times. At one end the junction does not follow the germline gene, possibly because of a read error. The chain joins TRBV12-3 or TRBV12-4 to TRBJ1-4; a possible D gene is TRBD1 (6 bases). This CDR3 has 15 residues. CDR3 residues: CASSLAGGTNERLFF. CDR3 sequence (DNA): TGTGCCAGCAGTTTAGCCGGGGGCACTAATGAAAGACTGTTTTTT.

This clonotype was seen a few times. The V and J genes are TRBV5-1 and TRBJ2-7, with a possible D match to TRBD2 (5 bases). The V gene's germline CDR1 is SGHRS and CDR2 YFSETQ. CDR3 length equals 12 residues. The ends were cut back, 4 bases at V and 3 bases at J, with 8 bases in the middle. CDR3 DNA sequence: TGCGCCAGCAGCGAGAGGGACTACGAGCAGTACTTC. Its protein is CASSERDYEQYF.

The chain carries TRBV29-1 and TRBJ2-2, with 7 positions matching TRBD1. The V gene end was trimmed by 6 bases and the J gene end by 0 bases; junction bases not matched to a gene: 7. This CDR3 has 15 residues. Germline CDR1 is SQVTM and CDR2 is ANQGSEA. DNA of the CDR3: TGCAGCGTCCGTACCGGGACAGCGAACACCGGGGAGCTGTTTTTT. Its protein product is CSVRTGTANTGELFF.

The rearrangement uses TRBV24-1 and TRBJ1-2; 9 nucleotides agree with TRBD1. The CDR3 covers 14 residues. Germline CDR1 is KGHDR and CDR2 is SFDVKD. J was trimmed by 7 bases and V by 5 bases; bases with no gene match: 7. The DNA of the CDR3 is TGTGCCACCAGTGCCAAGGACAGGGGATGTGGCTACACCTTC. The encoded protein is CATSAKDRGCGYTF.

There are a few counts of this clonotype. J is TRBJ2-1 and V is TRBV20-1; 7 bases map to TRBD2. The CDR3 covers 13 residues. Germline loops: CDR1 DFQATT, CDR2 SNEGSKA (reference sequence). The trim removed 2 bases at V and 2 bases at J, leaving 0 bases unmatched. The chain's CDR3 is CSARRGAYNEQFF. CDR3 bases: TGCAGTGCTAGACGGGGGGCCTACAATGAGCAGTTCTTC.

The genes are TRBV7-2 and TRBJ2-4, with a possible D match to TRBD2 (7 bases). The CDR3 is made up of 16 amino acids. Germline V gene lookup returns CDR1 SGHTA and CDR2 FQGNSA. V was cut by 9 bases and J by 2 bases, with 20 bases left in between. CDR3 in amino acids: CASKGGGGVTKNIQYF. CDR3 sequence (DNA): TGTGCCAGTAAGGGGGGAGGGGGGGTAACCAAAAACATTCAGTACTTC.

This clonotype came up once. The J gene is TRBJ1-2, the V gene TRBV18, with 7 bases lining up with TRBD1. Per germline, CDR1 KGHSH and CDR2 LQKENI. V shed 2 bases, J shed 2 bases, and the junction held 11 bases outside the gene matches. The length of the CDR3 is 17 residues. The CDR3 DNA sequence: TGTGCCAGCTCACCAACCGCCCCGGGACAGACCAACTATGGCTACACCTTC. It codes for CASSPTAPGQTNYGYTF.

This clonotype has a handful of counts. This sequence joins TRBV7-9 and TRBJ2-3, with 10 nucleotides matching TRBD2. The ends lost 4 bases at V and 5 bases at J; junction bases unmatched: 0. The CDR3 loop spans 13 amino acids. Germline V gene lookup returns CDR1 SEHNR and CDR2 FQNEAQ (reference sequence). The CDR3 sequence: CASSWTSGDTQYF. The CDR3 DNA sequence: TGTGCCAGCAGCTGGACTAGCGGAGATACGCAGTATTTT.

This sequence joins TRBV29-1 and TRBJ1-2; a weak D match, TRBD1 (6 bases). CDR3 size: 15 residues. Germline V lookup: CDR1 SQVTM, CDR2 ANQGSEA. The V gene lost 4 bases and the J gene lost 8 bases, with 23 bases spanning the gap. The CDR3 sequence is CSVAPGQGIPVGYTF. The CDR3 DNA reads TGCAGCGTTGCCCCGGGACAAGGCATTCCGGTCGGCTACACCTTC.

The chain joins TRBV7-3 to TRBJ2-3; TRBD2 agrees at 11 bases. Germline V gene data show CDR1 as SGHTA and CDR2 as FQGTGA. J gave up 1 base and V 5 bases, and 5 bases lay outside the gene matches. The CDR3 is made up of 16 amino acids. The CDR3 DNA sequence: TGTGCCAGCAGCCCGATTAGCGGGGGGGGCACAGATACGCAGTATTTT. It is translated as CASSPISGGGTDTQYF. The full variable domain, rest sourced from reference TRBV7-3 and TRBJ2-3, is GAGVSQTPSNKVTEKGKYVELRCDPISGHTALYWYRQSLGQGPEFLIYFQGTGAADDSGLPNDRFFAVRPEGSVSTLKIQRTERGDSAVYLCASSPISGGGTDTQYFGPGTRLTVL.